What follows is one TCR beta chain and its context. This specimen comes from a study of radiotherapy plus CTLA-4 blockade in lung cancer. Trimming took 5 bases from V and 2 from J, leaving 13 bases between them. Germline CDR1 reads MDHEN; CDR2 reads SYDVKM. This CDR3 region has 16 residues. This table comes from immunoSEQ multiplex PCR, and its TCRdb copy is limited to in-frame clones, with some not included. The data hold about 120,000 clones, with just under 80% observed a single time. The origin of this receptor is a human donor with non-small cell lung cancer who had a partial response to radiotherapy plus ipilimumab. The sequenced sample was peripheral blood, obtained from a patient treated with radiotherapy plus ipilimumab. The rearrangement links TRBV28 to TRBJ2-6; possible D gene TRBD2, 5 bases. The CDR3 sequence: CASSKIGEAGANVLTF. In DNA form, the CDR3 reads TGTGCCAGCAGTAAGATCGGGGAAGCTGGGGCCAACGTCCTGACTTTC. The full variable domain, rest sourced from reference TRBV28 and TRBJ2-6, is DVKVTQSSRYLVKRTGEKVFLECVQDMDHENMFWYRQDPGLGLRLIYFSYDVKMKEKGDIPEGYSVSREKKERFSLILESASTNQTSMYLCASSKIGEAGANVLTFGAGSRLTVL.